This T cell receptor (beta chain) was identified during a study of response to subunit inactivated influenza vaccine. General study points: Seasonal influenza vaccination, on each occasion, was suggested by the authors to recruit few new T cells.

Each CDR3 protein is one row after TCRdb ran MiXCR on the RT-PCR reads. This sample carries under 950,000 distinct CDR3 sequences, around 20% of them seen once, and the ten largest clones take more than 8.5%. With regard to this clonotype: Its antigen is not known.

Sequences were derived from PBMCs from blood, sampled roughly 5 days after vaccination. The receptor's source is a man over 45 who received an inactivated influenza vaccine.

CDR3 sequence reads: CSVRLATFEYF. The CDR3 nucleotides read TGCAGCGTTAGACTAGCTACTTTTGAGTATTTT. The chain links TRBV29-1 to TRBJ2-3; 7 bases are a match to TRBD2. The length of the CDR3 is 11 residues. Germline-derived CDR1 and CDR2 are SQVTM and ANQGSEA. The trim removed 5 bases at V and 13 bases at J, leaving 9 bases unmatched.